Presented here are 10 T cell receptor beta chains from one specimen sequenced in a study of siplizumab effects on memory and regulatory T cells. Coculturing at 37°C lasted about six days for the mixed lymphocyte reaction cells. The antigens of these receptors remain unknown. Sequencing used immunoSEQ multiplex PCR; TCRdb keeps in-frame clones, though not all of them. The sample has 8,500 to 10,000 clones; roughly two fifths are singletons. The material sequenced was CFSE-low (dividing) CD4+ T cells sorted from an allogeneic mixed lymphocyte reaction. These receptors were obtained from a human donor in good health; the cells came from an allogeneic mixed lymphocyte reaction.

In its sample, this clone was seen a few times. The chain has TRBV12-5 and TRBJ2-5; D is uncertain. The CDR3 loop spans 11 amino acids. The germline gives CDR1 LGHNT, CDR2 FRNRAP. V was trimmed by 2 bases and J by 5 bases, leaving 3 bases between them. The CDR3 DNA reads TGTGCTAGTGGTTTGCGGGAGACCCAGTACTTC. Its protein is CASGLRETQYF.

The chain combines TRBV12-5 with TRBJ2-6, with D perhaps matching TRBD1 (5 bases). Trimming left V 5 bases short and J 5 bases short, with 22 bases between. The CDR3 is 18 amino acids. CDR1 and CDR2 (germline): LGHNT, FRNRAP. In DNA, the CDR3 is TGTGCTAGTGGTCGACGACATGCAGGACAAAGTCGGGCCAACGTCCTGACTTTC. Translation gives CASGRRHAGQSRANVLTF.

V gene TRBV6-6 combines with J gene TRBJ1-5; the match to TRBD1 covers 7 bases. Germline V CDR1 and CDR2: MNHNY, SVGAGI (reference sequence). The V segment lost 5 bases and the J segment 4 bases; nucleotides outside the gene matches: 8. CDR3 length: 15 residues. The chain's CDR3 is CASSRHRGGNQPQHF. CDR3 DNA sequence: TGTGCCAGCAGTCGTCACAGGGGAGGGAATCAGCCCCAGCATTTT.

The chain links TRBV7-2 to TRBJ2-7; 10 bases line up with TRBD1. The germline V gene has CDR1 SGHTA and CDR2 FQGNSA. V was pared by 5 bases and J by 7 bases, with 11 bases of the junction left unmatched. The CDR3 length is 15 residues. The CDR3 protein is CASSTTGGASEEQYF. The DNA of the CDR3 is TGTGCCAGCAGCACGACAGGGGGCGCCTCGGAGGAGCAGTACTTC.

This clone rates as medium-sized (0.01 to 0.1%). V is TRBV30 and J is TRBJ1-3; D perhaps matches TRBD1 (6 bases). Germline CDR1 GTSNPN, CDR2 SVGIG (reference sequence). V lost 3 bases to trimming and J lost 9 bases, with 18 bases between them. This CDR3 spans 14 amino acids. CDR3 sequence (DNA): TGTGCCTGGAGGACCCCGGGACAAAGACCCACCATATATTTT. Protein: CAWRTPGQRPTIYF.

This clone is categorized as medium-sized. The rearrangement uses TRBV5-1 and TRBJ1-3; TRBD1 aligns across 7 bases. The CDR3 has 14 residues. With V trimmed by 4 bases and J by 3 bases, 4 bases remained unmatched. In germline, CDR1 is SGHRS, CDR2 YFSETQ. The CDR3 spells CASSPGTVGNTIYF. DNA for the CDR3: TGCGCCAGCAGCCCGGGGACAGTTGGAAACACCATATATTTT.

The genes are TRBV5-6 and TRBJ2-1; D ambiguous. The germline V gene encodes CDR1 SGHDT and CDR2 YYEEEE. Deletions cut 0 bases from V and 0 bases from J, with 7 bases between. The CDR3 runs 15 residues. CDR3: CASSLGRNSYNEQFF. DNA of the CDR3: TGTGCCAGCAGCTTGGGCCGGAACTCCTACAATGAGCAGTTCTTC.

The V call is TRBV6-4, the J call TRBJ2-1; 9 nucleotides agree with TRBD1. Trimming at V came to 4 bases and at J to 9 bases, leaving 7 bases not matched to a gene. In germline, CDR1 is MRHNA, CDR2 SNTAGT. CDR3 length: 14 residues. The CDR3 region is CASSVGQGISEQFF. The CDR3 DNA follows: TGTGCCAGCAGTGTGGGACAGGGTATTAGTGAGCAGTTCTTC.

This clone is classed as medium-sized. The chain employs TRBV30 and TRBJ1-2; D might be TRBD1 (5 bases). This CDR3 region has 14 residues. Germline V gene data show CDR1 as GTSNPN and CDR2 as SVGIG (reference sequence). V was shortened by 6 bases and J by 7 bases, with 21 bases between the two germline ends. The CDR3: CACPTPGRPAGYTF. DNA for the CDR3: TGTGCCTGTCCAACCCCGGGACGGCCTGCTGGCTACACCTTC.

This clone is medium-sized by share. The chain employs TRBV4-2 and TRBJ2-1; 7 nucleotides agree with TRBD2. The length of the CDR3 is 18 residues. The germline V gene encodes CDR1 LGHNA and CDR2 YNFKEQ. Trimming at V came to 1 base and at J to 6 bases, leaving 15 bases not matched to a gene. CDR3 amino acids: CASSQVRGAGGRVNEQFF. CDR3 coding DNA: TGTGCCAGCAGCCAAGTTCGAGGGGCAGGCGGGAGAGTCAATGAGCAGTTCTTC.